Listed below are T cell receptor beta chains from one sample, sequenced in a study of spatial heterogeneity in lung cancer. Using its own MiXCR run on the 5' RACE reads, TCRdb lists one record per CDR3 protein. The top ten clones hold roughly 17% of a sample with around 120,000 distinct CDR3 sequences, 10% to 15% of them seen once. The source was PBMCs, collected at follow-up. These receptors all stem from a male donor with early-stage non-small cell lung cancer. Both conserved end residues are part of each CDR3. A D gene is named only where the DNA matches it firmly. The size field is filled for only some rows; it gives once, few, many or a size class.

NA TRBJ2-5 NA TRBV20-1 CSASRRIYGQETQYF TGCAGTGCTAGTCGAAGGATTTACGGCCAAGAGACCCAGTACTTC
NA TRBJ1-4 many TRBV15 CATSREKVTKLFF TGTGCCACCAGCAGAGAAAAGGTTACAAAACTGTTTTTT
NA TRBJ1-2 NA TRBV27 CASSFLGLGYTF TGTGCCAGCAGTTTTCTGGGGCTGGGCTACACCTTC
TRBD1 TRBJ2-6 NA TRBV6-5 CASRMTGSVLTF TGTGCCAGCAGAATGACAGGGTCTGTCCTGACTTTC
TRBD2 TRBJ2-1 many TRBV20-1 CSAGLSGGAYNEQFF TGCAGTGCTGGACTTAGCGGGGGGGCCTACAATGAGCAGTTCTTC
NA TRBJ1-5 few TRBV10-3 CAISERAISNQPQHF TGTGCCATCAGTGAACGGGCCATTAGCAATCAGCCCCAGCATTTT
TRBD1 TRBJ2-7 many TRBV18 CASSLGQGAGEQYF TGTGCCAGCTCGCTGGGACAGGGGGCAGGGGAGCAGTACTTC
TRBD1 TRBJ2-3 NA TRBV5-4 CASSPGQGGADTQYF TGTGCCAGCAGCCCGGGACAGGGGGGTGCAGATACGCAGTATTTT
TRBD1 TRBJ2-3 NA TRBV11-2 CASSGRQGAPVYVTDTQYF TGTGCCAGCAGCGGAAGGCAGGGGGCTCCCGTCTATGTTACAGATACGCAGTATTTT
NA TRBJ2-1 NA TRBV6-5 CGTEAYNEQFF TGTGGGACAGAGGCCTACAATGAGCAGTTCTTC
TRBD1 TRBJ2-3 NA TRBV10-3 CATGTGGDLLPDTQYF TGTGCCACCGGGACAGGGGGCGACCTCCTCCCAGATACGCAGTATTTT
TRBD2 TRBJ2-1 NA TRBV20-1 CSARLTSGTRSRSYNEQFF TGCAGTGCTAGACTGACTAGCGGGACTCGCAGTCGGTCCTACAATGAGCAGTTCTTC
TRBD2 TRBJ2-7 many TRBV6-2/TRBV6-3 CASSSSWTREGEQYF TGTGCCAGCAGTTCCTCTTGGACTAGAGAGGGCGAGCAGTACTTC
NA TRBJ1-2 many TRBV4-3 CASSQDPKGLGYTF TGCGCCAGCAGCCAAGACCCTAAGGGGTTAGGCTACACCTTC
TRBD1 TRBJ1-4 many TRBV28 CASTDRGRNEKLFF TGTGCCAGCACGGACAGGGGCAGAAATGAAAAACTGTTTTTT